Presented here are 30 T cell receptor beta chains from one specimen sequenced in a study of identical twins. MiXCR, run by TCRdb on the 5' RACE reads, gives a single entry per CDR3 protein. In the table there are roughly 250,000 distinct CDR3 sequences, around 15% of which are singletons. Specimen: memory (CD45RO+) T cells sorted from blood. The origin of the receptors is a woman aged 18-30 years in good health.

V and J are TRBV5-1 and TRBJ2-3; weak D call: TRBD2 (6 bases). Trimming stripped 0 bases from V and 2 bases from J, with 13 bases between. The CDR3 totals 16 residues. Germline-derived CDR1 and CDR2 are SGHRS and YFSETQ. In nucleotides, the CDR3 is TGCGCCAGCAGCTTGGTATCTCGGGGGTCCACAGATACGCAGTATTTT. Translated, it gives CASSLVSRGSTDTQYF. The full variable domain, rest sourced from reference TRBV5-1 and TRBJ2-3, is KAGVTQTPRYLIKTRGQQVTLSCSPISGHRSVSWYQQTPGQGLQFLFEYFSETQRNKGNFPGRFSGRQFSNSRSEMNVSTLELGDSALYLCASSLVSRGSTDTQYFGPGTRLTVL.

V is TRBV7-2 and J is TRBJ2-5, with TRBD2 matching over 10 bases. The V gene's germline CDR1 is SGHTA and CDR2 FQGNSA. With V trimmed by 3 bases and J by 2 bases, 27 bases remained unmatched. The CDR3 extends over 23 amino acids. This CDR3 reads CASSFYEARSPAGGPWEQETQYF. The CDR3 nucleotides are TGTGCCAGCAGCTTTTACGAAGCAAGATCACCAGCGGGAGGGCCATGGGAACAAGAGACCCAGTACTTC.

In this sample, this clonotype turned up a few times. V gene TRBV12-3 or TRBV12-4 combines with J gene TRBJ1-2, with unresolved D. Trimming removed 2 bases at V and 3 bases at J, with 13 bases between. The CDR3 covers 15 residues. The CDR3 here is CASSLSRVGHYGYTF. The CDR3 DNA reads as TGTGCCAGCAGTTTATCTCGGGTAGGACACTATGGCTACACCTTC.

The chain employs TRBV19 and TRBJ2-2; TRBD2 aligns across 7 bases. This CDR3 has 14 amino acids. The germline V gene has CDR1 LNHDA and CDR2 SQIVND (reference sequence). Germline trimming cut 7 bases from V and 6 bases from J; bases unmatched to any gene: 8. The CDR3 protein is CASTTSRSPGELFF. The CDR3 DNA is TGTGCCAGTACGACTAGCCGGAGTCCCGGGGAGCTGTTTTTT. The full variable domain, with the rest looked up from reference TRBV19 and TRBJ2-2, is DGGITQSPKYLFRKEGQNVTLSCEQNLNHDAMYWYRQDPGQGLRLIYYSQIVNDFQKGDIAEGYSVSREKKESFPLTVTSAQKNPTAFYLCASTTSRSPGELFFGEGSRLTVL.

The rearrangement joins TRBV12-3 or TRBV12-4 to TRBJ2-1; 9 bases match TRBD2. The CDR3 runs 16 residues. Unmatched junction bases numbered 9, after V lost 5 bases and J lost 4 bases. CDR3 DNA sequence: TGTGCCAGCAGTCGCGGGGGGGCAGCGGGATACAATGAGCAGTTCTTC. This codes for CASSRGGAAGYNEQFF.

This chain links TRBV5-1 with TRBJ2-3; either TRBD1 or TRBD2 may fit D (6 bases each). This CDR3 has 14 amino acids. CDR1 SGHRS and CDR2 YFSETQ come from the germline V gene. Trimming pared 2 bases from V and 4 bases from J, leaving 11 bases between. This chain's CDR3 is CASSLTRGADTQYF. The CDR3 DNA sequence: TGCGCCAGCAGCTTAACTAGGGGGGCAGATACGCAGTATTTT.

This clonotype turned up a few times. The rearrangement uses TRBV6-1 and TRBJ2-1; 10 bases fit TRBD2. The CDR3 loop spans 15 amino acids. Trimming at V came to 3 bases and at J to 6 bases, leaving 5 bases not matched to a gene. In germline, CDR1 is MNHNS, CDR2 SASEGT. The CDR3 here is CASSDPGLAINEQFF. DNA for the CDR3: TGTGCCAGCAGTGATCCGGGACTAGCGATCAATGAGCAGTTCTTC.

This clonotype was detected only a few times. The chain joins TRBV20-1 to TRBJ2-3; 12 bases fit TRBD2. Germline values: CDR1 DFQATT, CDR2 SNEGSKA (reference sequence). J gave up 0 bases and V 6 bases, and 13 bases lay outside the gene matches. The length of the CDR3 is 18 residues. As DNA, the CDR3 is TGCAGTGCCACGACTAGCGGGAGAGGGGGGGGGAGCACAGATACGCAGTATTTT. It encodes CSATTSGRGGGSTDTQYF.

This clonotype was detected only a few times. The chain joins TRBV12-3 or TRBV12-4 to TRBJ1-4, with 8 positions matching TRBD1. The V segment lost 1 base and the J segment 5 bases; nucleotides outside the gene matches: 6. The CDR3 is 16 residues long. CDR3 region: CASSLGWNRGNEKLFF. The CDR3, as DNA: TGTGCCAGCAGTTTAGGGTGGAACAGGGGGAATGAAAAACTGTTTTTT.

The chain employs TRBV4-1 and TRBJ2-3; D might be TRBD1 (5 bases). Germline CDR1 reads MGHRA; CDR2 reads YSYEKL. The length of the CDR3 is 15 residues. The V end lost 3 bases, the J end lost 2 bases, and 12 bases lay between the germline ends. CDR3 in DNA: TGCGCCAGCAGCCAGCAGGGTAGTCCCACAGATACGCAGTATTTT. Amino acids: CASSQQGSPTDTQYF.

The CDR3 nucleotides read TGTGCCTGGAGCGGTTATGGCACAGATACGCAGTATTTT. Its translation is CAWSGYGTDTQYF. The gene calls are TRBV30 and TRBJ2-3; no clear D. Germline loops: CDR1 GTSNPN, CDR2 SVGIG (reference sequence). V was shortened by 3 bases and J by 1 base, with 8 bases between the two germline ends. The CDR3 is 13 residues long.

This clonotype showed up many times. The chain combines TRBV5-1 with TRBJ1-1; D may be TRBD1 (6 bases). Trimming removed 4 bases from V and 6 bases from J, with 22 bases in between. The CDR3 is made up of 16 amino acids. Germline-derived CDR1 and CDR2 are SGHRS and YFSETQ. CDR3 in amino acids: CASSVTTTGIFSEAFF. The CDR3 nucleotides read TGCGCCAGCAGCGTCACTACTACAGGGATTTTCTCTGAAGCTTTCTTT.

This clonotype turned up a few times. This chain uses TRBV7-2 with TRBJ2-7, with D perhaps matching TRBD2 (5 bases). With 5 bases removed from V and 0 bases from J, the gap between germline ends came to 8 bases. CDR1 and CDR2 from the germline V gene are SGHTA and FQGNSA. The CDR3 extends over 13 amino acids. CDR3 loop: CASSTRGSYEQYF. CDR3 bases: TGTGCCAGCAGCACCCGGGGCTCCTACGAGCAGTACTTC.

V and J are TRBV27 and TRBJ2-2, with D possibly TRBD2 on 6 matching bases. Germline CDR1 is MNHEY and CDR2 is SMNVEV (reference sequence). V was trimmed by 4 bases and J by 5 bases, leaving 11 bases between them. CDR3 length equals 14 residues. The CDR3 DNA follows: TGTGCCAGCAGTTGGGGGGAGAGGACCGGGGAGCTGTTTTTT. It codes for CASSWGERTGELFF.

This clonotype was seen repeatedly, ten times or more. This rearrangement joins TRBV12-3 or TRBV12-4 to TRBJ1-1; 7 positions agree with TRBD1. V shed 5 bases, J shed 2 bases, and the junction held 5 bases outside the gene matches. The length of the CDR3 is 14 residues. The CDR3 coding sequence is TGTGCCAGCAGTCTCAGGGGGGGCAACACTGAAGCTTTCTTT. This encodes CASSLRGGNTEAFF.

This clonotype has a handful of counts. V is TRBV4-2 and J is TRBJ2-3, with TRBD2 matching over 7 bases. Germline V lookup: CDR1 LGHNA, CDR2 YNFKEQ. The J segment lost 0 bases and the V segment lost 4 bases, leaving 10 bases of the junction unmatched. The CDR3 sequence is 17 residues long. CDR3 in amino acids: CASSLQTGTTSTDTQYF. In DNA form, the CDR3 reads TGTGCCAGCAGCCTCCAAACCGGGACTACTAGCACAGATACGCAGTATTTT.

The V gene is TRBV5-5, the J gene TRBJ2-7; TRBD1 is a possible D gene (6 bases). The germline V gene has CDR1 SGHKS and CDR2 YYEKEE (reference sequence). The ends were cut back, 3 bases at V and 2 bases at J, with 12 bases in the middle. The CDR3 runs to 14 residues. The CDR3 DNA follows: TGTGCCAGCAGCTCACAGGGTATGACCTACGAGCAGTACTTC. It specifies CASSSQGMTYEQYF. Drawing the rest from reference TRBV5-5 and TRBJ2-7, the complete variable domain is DAGVTQSPTHLIKTRGQQVTLRCSPISGHKSVSWYQQVLGQGPQFIFQYYEKEERGRGNFPDRFSARQFPNYSSELNVNALLLGDSALYLCASSSQGMTYEQYFGPGTRLTVT.

The gene calls are TRBV11-2 and TRBJ2-7, with 8 bases lining up with TRBD2. Looked up from germline, CDR1 is SGHAT and CDR2 is FQNNGV. Trimming took 1 base from V and 4 from J; bases not matched to a gene: 9. The CDR3 spans 16 residues. The chain's CDR3 is CASSLAGGGGTYEQYF. The CDR3 DNA reads as TGTGCCAGCAGCTTAGCCGGGGGGGGAGGAACTTACGAGCAGTACTTC.

With regard to this clonotype: The junction departs from germline at one end; a sequencing error may be responsible. The chain couples TRBV2 to TRBJ2-1; the match to TRBD2 covers 7 bases. The CDR3 totals 13 residues. Germline CDR1 reads SNHLY; CDR2 reads FYNNEI. The CDR3 DNA reads as TGTGCCAGCAGCAAGACTAGCATACTTGAGAAGTTCTTC. Translating gives CASSKTSILEKFF.

This clonotype has ten or more counts. This rearrangement joins TRBV5-1 to TRBJ2-5; D is possibly TRBD1 (6 bases). This CDR3 region has 15 residues. In germline, CDR1 is SGHRS, CDR2 YFSETQ. V shed 4 bases and J shed 3 bases, with 16 bases lying between them. The CDR3 spells CASSQQGPREETQYF. The CDR3 bases are TGCGCCAGCAGCCAACAGGGCCCCCGAGAAGAGACCCAGTACTTC.

V gene TRBV25-1 combines with J gene TRBJ2-7, with D maybe TRBD1 (6 bases). The CDR3 consists of 15 residues. The ends were cut back, 5 bases at V and 0 bases at J, with 14 bases in the middle. Per the germline V gene, CDR1 is MGHDK and CDR2 is SYGVNS. The CDR3, as DNA: TGTGCCAGCAGTCGGACAGTTTCAAGCTCCTACGAGCAGTACTTC. As protein: CASSRTVSSSYEQYF.

This clonotype was picked up many times. The genes are TRBV5-1 and TRBJ2-5; D remains ambiguous. V was pared by 0 bases and J by 1 base, with 4 bases between. From germline, CDR1 is SGHRS and CDR2 YFSETQ. The CDR3 contains 13 residues. The CDR3 here is CASSLDTQETQYF. The CDR3 DNA follows: TGCGCCAGCAGCTTGGACACCCAAGAGACCCAGTACTTC.

Ten or more counts support this clonotype. V usage is TRBV5-1 and J usage is TRBJ1-6; D is unresolved. CDR3 length equals 16 residues. The germline V gene encodes CDR1 SGHRS and CDR2 YFSETQ. V dropped 1 base and J dropped 7 bases, with 15 bases sitting between them. CDR3 sequence (DNA): TGCGCCAGCAGCTTGAACTCTCCAGGCCTAAATTCACCCCTCCACTTT. Amino acids: CASSLNSPGLNSPLHF.

This clonotype was observed a few times. This chain joins TRBV5-6 and TRBJ2-3; D ambiguous. The CDR3 sequence is 13 residues long. Germline V gene sequence: CDR1 SGHDT, CDR2 YYEEEE. The V gene lost 1 base and the J gene lost 0 bases, with 3 bases spanning the gap. Here the CDR3 DNA reads TGTGCCAGCAGCTTGACAAGCACAGATACGCAGTATTTT. Amino acid sequence: CASSLTSTDTQYF.

This clonotype has ten or more counts. The chain joins TRBV7-9 to TRBJ2-7; D might be TRBD1 (6 bases). This CDR3 spans 14 amino acids. Trimming left V 1 base short and J 4 bases short, with 11 bases between. Germline V lookup: CDR1 SEHNR, CDR2 FQNEAQ (reference sequence). The CDR3 DNA follows: TGTGCCAGCAGCTTAGGGGCAGGGGAATACGAGCAGTACTTC. Protein product: CASSLGAGEYEQYF.

The table lists this clonotype with a few counts. The rearrangement uses TRBV3-1 and TRBJ2-6; the D is unclear. Germline V gene sequence: CDR1 LGHDT, CDR2 YNNKEL (reference sequence). The CDR3 consists of 13 residues. V was shortened by 3 bases and J by 4 bases, with 4 bases between the two germline ends. The CDR3 sequence is CASSHSGANVLTF. The CDR3 bases are TGTGCCAGCAGCCATTCAGGGGCCAACGTCCTGACTTTC.

This clonotype was recorded many times. V gene TRBV12-3 or TRBV12-4 combines with J gene TRBJ2-2; unclear D gene. Trimming took off 6 bases at V and 6 bases at J, with 14 bases between the two ends. CDR3 length: 14 amino acids. The CDR3 bases are TGTGCCAGCAGCCCTCGGGCCCAAGCCGGGGAGCTGTTTTTT. Protein sequence: CASSPRAQAGELFF.

This clonotype turned up a few times. The chain recombines TRBV2 with TRBJ1-1; TRBD1 might be the D (5 bases). The CDR3 sequence is 15 residues long. Trimming pared 5 bases from V and 2 bases from J, leaving 15 bases between. The germline V gene encodes CDR1 SNHLY and CDR2 FYNNEI. CDR3 residues: CASSQDWTFNTEAFF. The DNA of the CDR3 is TGTGCCAGCAGTCAAGATTGGACATTTAACACTGAAGCTTTCTTT.

This clonotype was seen many times. The V and J genes are TRBV6-4 and TRBJ2-1; D perhaps matches TRBD2 (6 bases). V shed 0 bases and J shed 4 bases, with 10 bases lying between them. Germline values: CDR1 MRHNA, CDR2 SNTAGT. This CDR3 contains 15 residues. For the CDR3, the DNA is TGTGCCAGCAGTGACTCTATGGGGGGATACAATGAGCAGTTCTTC. This sequence encodes CASSDSMGGYNEQFF.

This chain uses TRBV12-3 or TRBV12-4 with TRBJ2-7; TRBD2 matches at 10 bases. The CDR3 covers 15 residues. The junction had 11 bases not matched to a gene; V was cut back by 5 bases and J by 7 bases. The CDR3 here is CASSISLAGAKEQYF. The DNA for the CDR3 is TGTGCCAGCAGTATATCCCTAGCGGGGGCAAAAGAGCAGTACTTC.